A single sample is the source of the 19 T cell receptor beta chains below, sequenced in a study of blood T cell repertoires in COVID-19. Sequencing was performed with immunoSEQ multiplex PCR; in TCRdb, only in-frame clones are kept and a portion is missing. Of roughly 440,000 clones in the sample, roughly 88% are singletons; the top ten hold over 9.5%. The material sequenced was peripheral blood. The origin of the receptors is a woman aged 45 to 65 with COVID-19, enrolled during active disease.

The rearrangement uses TRBV11-3 and TRBJ2-1, with TRBD2 identical over 11 bases. The J segment lost 9 bases and the V segment lost 5 bases, leaving 9 bases of the junction unmatched. The CDR3 totals 15 residues. Germline CDR1 is SGHNT and CDR2 is YENEEA. The CDR3 reads CASSQRLAGLSEQFF. The CDR3 bases are TGTGCCAGCAGCCAACGACTAGCGGGACTGAGTGAGCAGTTCTTC.

The V call is TRBV12-3 or TRBV12-4, the J call TRBJ2-7; no reliable D call. The V and J ends lost 3 bases and 6 bases respectively, with 6 bases between them. The CDR3 runs to 11 residues. The CDR3 region has the DNA TGTGCCAGCAGTTTGTTATCCGAGCAGTACTTC. This encodes CASSLLSEQYF.

This clone was recorded a few times. The genes are TRBV27 and TRBJ1-1; 7 positions agree with TRBD1. J lost 3 bases, V lost 10 bases, and 20 bases had no gene match. Germline V gene data show CDR1 as MNHEY and CDR2 as SMNVEV (reference sequence). The CDR3 has 17 residues. The CDR3 sequence: CATQPRGQQTYHTEAFF. CDR3 in DNA: TGTGCCACCCAGCCGAGGGGGCAGCAGACCTATCACACTGAAGCTTTCTTT.

V gene TRBV14 combines with J gene TRBJ1-6; D possibly corresponds to TRBD1 (6 bases). Germline-derived CDR1 and CDR2 are SGHDN and FVKESK. CDR3 length: 14 residues. The germline V and J ends were trimmed by 1 base and 6 bases, with 7 bases remaining between them. DNA for the CDR3: TGTGCCAGCAGCCAAGGGACAGCTAATTCACCCCTCCACTTT. Residues: CASSQGTANSPLHF.

The rearrangement uses TRBV5-4 and TRBJ1-1; TRBD1 agrees at 9 bases. The CDR3 sequence is 14 residues long. CDR1 SGHNT and CDR2 YYREEE come from the germline V gene (reference sequence). The V segment lost 4 bases and the J segment 5 bases; nucleotides outside the gene matches: 6. The CDR3, as DNA: TGTGCCAGCAGCGCTGGACAGGGGATGACTGAAGCTTTCTTT. Its translation is CASSAGQGMTEAFF.

This clone has only one observation. V is TRBV2 and J is TRBJ1-2; D is ambiguous. V was pared by 2 bases and J by 7 bases, with 14 bases between. Looked up from germline, CDR1 is SNHLY and CDR2 is FYNNEI. The CDR3 length is 14 residues. The CDR3 coding sequence is TGTGCCAGCAGTGAATCATCCATAGCTGGTGGCTACACCTTC. Encoded protein: CASSESSIAGGYTF.

The rearrangement joins TRBV5-5 to TRBJ1-2, with D unclear. V shed 4 bases and J shed 4 bases, with 11 bases lying between them. The CDR3 extends over 13 amino acids. Germline V CDR1 and CDR2: SGHKS, YYEKEE (reference sequence). CDR3 DNA: TGTGCCAGCAGCCCAACCGGGGTCTATGGCTACACCTTC. Protein sequence: CASSPTGVYGYTF.

The DNA of the CDR3 is TGTGCCATCATTAAGGGGCTGGGCGACGAGCAGTACTTC. Translation gives CAIIKGLGDEQYF. V usage is TRBV10-3 and J usage is TRBJ2-7; TRBD1 might be the D (5 bases). V was trimmed by 7 bases and J by 5 bases, leaving 15 bases between them. This CDR3 has 13 amino acids. Germline V gene lookup returns CDR1 ENHRY and CDR2 SYGVKD.

The V and J genes are TRBV28 and TRBJ1-2, with TRBD1 identical over 8 bases. The trim removed 8 bases at V and 5 bases at J, leaving 13 bases unmatched. CDR1 and CDR2 (germline): MDHEN, SYDVKM. The CDR3 runs 15 residues. CDR3 residues: CASGFPPGTGYGYTF. The CDR3 nucleotides read TGTGCCAGCGGATTTCCCCCCGGGACAGGTTATGGCTACACCTTC.

This clone was found once. The chain employs TRBV2 and TRBJ2-1; D is perhaps TRBD1 (5 bases). Germline assignment: CDR1 SNHLY and CDR2 FYNNEI. This CDR3 region has 11 residues. V lost 11 bases, J lost 3 bases, and 8 bases lay in between. The CDR3 here is CAGALYNEQFF. The CDR3 bases are TGTGCCGGGGCCCTCTACAATGAGCAGTTCTTC.

The chain uses TRBV19 and TRBJ1-2, with 7 bases matching TRBD1. Germline V CDR1 and CDR2: LNHDA, SQIVND (reference sequence). This CDR3 region has 14 residues. V trimming: 1 base; J trimming: 4 bases; junction bases outside the gene matches: 3. The CDR3 sequence: CASSIVGQPYGYTF. The CDR3 DNA sequence: TGTGCCAGTAGTATAGTGGGACAGCCCTATGGCTACACCTTC.

The V call is TRBV4-1, the J call TRBJ1-1, with 10 bases aligning to TRBD1. J was trimmed by 1 base and V by 2 bases; bases with no gene match: 10. The germline CDR1 and CDR2 sequences are MGHRA and YSYEKL. The CDR3 has 18 residues. CDR3 amino acids: CASSQPTGQGTTNTEAFF. Here the CDR3 DNA reads TGCGCCAGCAGCCAACCAACGGGACAGGGGACGACGAACACTGAAGCTTTCTTT.

This sequence joins TRBV30 and TRBJ1-4; TRBD1 aligns across 10 bases. This CDR3 comprises 12 residues. V trimming: 7 bases; J trimming: 8 bases; junction bases outside the gene matches: 4. Germline CDR1 and CDR2: GTSNPN and SVGIG (reference sequence). The CDR3 sequence: CAFGTGEEKLFF. CDR3 in DNA: TGTGCCTTCGGGACAGGGGAGGAAAAACTGTTTTTT.

The CDR3 nucleotides read TGTGCCAGCAGTGAGAAGCGCTCCTATAATTCACCCCTCCACTTT. It encodes CASSEKRSYNSPLHF. The chain has TRBV2 and TRBJ1-6, with unresolved D. This CDR3 contains 15 residues. V dropped 3 bases and J dropped 0 bases, with 6 bases sitting between them. CDR1 SNHLY and CDR2 FYNNEI come from the germline V gene.

V and J are TRBV19 and TRBJ1-1, with TRBD1 as a possible D gene (5 bases). V dropped 9 bases and J dropped 4 bases, with 15 bases sitting between them. The CDR3 contains 13 residues. Germline assignment: CDR1 LNHDA and CDR2 SQIVND (reference sequence). The CDR3 coding sequence is TGTGCCAGCATGAAGACAGATTTCACTGAAGCTTTCTTT. This translates into CASMKTDFTEAFF. Using reference TRBV19 and TRBJ1-1 for the parts outside the CDR3, the full variable domain is DGGITQSPKYLFRKEGQNVTLSCEQNLNHDAMYWYRQDPGQGLRLIYYSQIVNDFQKGDIAEGYSVSREKKESFPLTVTSAQKNPTAFYLCASMKTDFTEAFFGQGTRLTVV.

The chain joins TRBV18 to TRBJ2-7; 9 bases line up with TRBD1. V shed 2 bases and J 5 bases; nucleotides not matched to a gene: 4. From germline, CDR1 is KGHSH and CDR2 LQKENI. The CDR3 has 14 residues. DNA for the CDR3: TGTGCCAGCTCACCAACGGGACAGGGCAACGAGCAGTACTTC. Its translation is CASSPTGQGNEQYF.

The chain is built from TRBV12-3 or TRBV12-4 and TRBJ2-4, with 8 bases matching TRBD1. Unmatched junction bases numbered 9, after V lost 10 bases and J lost 10 bases. The CDR3 has 12 residues. CDR3: CAIRQNRGIQYF. The CDR3 coding sequence is TGTGCCATCCGCCAGAACAGGGGGATTCAGTACTTC.

This chain joins TRBV9 and TRBJ2-1; 9 nucleotides agree with TRBD2. The CDR3 consists of 16 residues. CDR1 is SGDLS and CDR2 is YYNGEE in the germline V gene. The J segment lost 0 bases and the V segment lost 4 bases, leaving 5 bases of the junction unmatched. The CDR3 protein is CASSSQRGDSYNEQFF. The CDR3 region has the DNA TGTGCCAGCAGCTCCCAGCGGGGGGACTCCTACAATGAGCAGTTCTTC.

This clone occurred a few times. The V and J genes are TRBV24-1 and TRBJ2-2; unclear D gene. V shed 3 bases and J shed 6 bases, with 7 bases lying between them. The CDR3 runs to 13 residues. Per germline, CDR1 KGHDR and CDR2 SFDVKD. The CDR3 nucleotides read TGTGCCACCAGTGATCCTTCGGCCGGGGAGCTGTTTTTT. It specifies CATSDPSAGELFF.